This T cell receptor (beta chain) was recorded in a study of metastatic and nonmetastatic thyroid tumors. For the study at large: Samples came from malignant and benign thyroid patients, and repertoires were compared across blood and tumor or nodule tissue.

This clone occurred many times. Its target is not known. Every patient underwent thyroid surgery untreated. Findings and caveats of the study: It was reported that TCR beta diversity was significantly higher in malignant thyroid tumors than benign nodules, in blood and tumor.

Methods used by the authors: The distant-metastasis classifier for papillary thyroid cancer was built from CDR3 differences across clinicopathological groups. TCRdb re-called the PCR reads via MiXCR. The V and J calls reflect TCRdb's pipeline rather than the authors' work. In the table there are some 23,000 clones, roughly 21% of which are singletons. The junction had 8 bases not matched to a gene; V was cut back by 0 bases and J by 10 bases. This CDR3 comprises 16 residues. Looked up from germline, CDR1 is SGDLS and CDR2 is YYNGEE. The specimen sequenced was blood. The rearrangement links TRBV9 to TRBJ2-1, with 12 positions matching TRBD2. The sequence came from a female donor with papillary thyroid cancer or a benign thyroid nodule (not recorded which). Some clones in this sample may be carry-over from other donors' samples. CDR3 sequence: CASSVVPSGRAWEQFF. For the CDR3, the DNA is TGTGCCAGCAGCGTAGTACCTAGCGGGAGGGCCTGGGAGCAGTTCTTC.